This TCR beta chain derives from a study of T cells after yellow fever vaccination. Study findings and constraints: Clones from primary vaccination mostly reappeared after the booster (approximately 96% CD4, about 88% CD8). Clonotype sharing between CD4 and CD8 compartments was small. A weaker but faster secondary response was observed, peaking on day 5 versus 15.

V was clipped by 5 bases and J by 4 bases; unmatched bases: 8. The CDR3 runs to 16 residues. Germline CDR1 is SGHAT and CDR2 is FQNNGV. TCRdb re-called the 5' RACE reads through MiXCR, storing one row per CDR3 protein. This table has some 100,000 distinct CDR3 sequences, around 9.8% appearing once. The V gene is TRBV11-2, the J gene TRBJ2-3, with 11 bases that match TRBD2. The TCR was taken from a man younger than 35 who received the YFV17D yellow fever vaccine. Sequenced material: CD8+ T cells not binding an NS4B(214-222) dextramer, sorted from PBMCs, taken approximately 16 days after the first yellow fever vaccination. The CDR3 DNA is TGTGCCAGCAGCATCCTAGCGGGGGGCCGGGCAGATACGCAGTATTTT. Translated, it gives CASSILAGGRADTQYF.